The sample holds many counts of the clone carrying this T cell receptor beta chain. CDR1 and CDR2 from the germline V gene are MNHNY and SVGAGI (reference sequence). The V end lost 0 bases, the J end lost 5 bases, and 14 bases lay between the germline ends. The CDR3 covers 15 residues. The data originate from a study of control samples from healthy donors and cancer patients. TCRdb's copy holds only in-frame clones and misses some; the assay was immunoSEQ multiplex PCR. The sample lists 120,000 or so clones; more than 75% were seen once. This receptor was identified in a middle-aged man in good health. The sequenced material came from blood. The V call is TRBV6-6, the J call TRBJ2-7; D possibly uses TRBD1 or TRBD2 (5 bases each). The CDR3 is CASSYSGQGVHEQYF. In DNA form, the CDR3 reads TGTGCCAGCAGTTACTCGGGTCAGGGAGTCCACGAGCAGTACTTC.